Each of the 3 T cell receptor beta chains below was sequenced from the same sample in a study of beta chain features in type 1 diabetes. TCRB transcripts that were expressed got sequenced, as all of the isolated RNA had been reverse transcribed. The data were produced by immunoSEQ multiplex PCR, yet TCRdb's version contains in-frame clones alone and is incomplete. The table lists approximately 70,000 clones, about 50% of them singletons, with roughly 0.7% in the top ten. Study-wide points: TCRB CDR3s from Type 1 diabetes patients were moderately but significantly shorter in all four CD4+ subsets.

Their antigens remain unidentified. Source material: central memory CD4+ T cells from blood. These TCRs come from a man younger than 45 with type 1 diabetes.

The rearrangement uses TRBV11-2 and TRBJ2-7; tentatively, D is TRBD2 (5 bases). From germline, CDR1 is SGHAT and CDR2 FQNNGV. V dropped 2 bases and J dropped 1 base, with 12 bases sitting between them. The CDR3 extends over 15 amino acids. For the CDR3, the DNA is TGTGCCAGCAGCTTACCGCGGGCCCCGTCCTACGAGCAGTACTTC. Protein product: CASSLPRAPSYEQYF.

V gene TRBV7-8 combines with J gene TRBJ1-5, with TRBD1 matching 9 bases. V lost 5 bases to trimming and J lost 3 bases; unmatched junction nucleotides: 5. This CDR3 has 15 residues. Germline CDR1 and CDR2: SGHVS and FQNEAQ. CDR3 nucleotide sequence: TGTGCCAGCAGCCCCGGGACAGGGCCCAATCAGCCCCAGCATTTT. Amino acids: CASSPGTGPNQPQHF.

This clone has just a few counts. This chain joins TRBV29-1 and TRBJ2-7; possibly TRBD2 for D (5 bases). V was cut by 4 bases and J by 6 bases, with 13 bases left in between. The CDR3 runs to 12 residues. Germline loops: CDR1 SQVTM, CDR2 ANQGSEA. The DNA for the CDR3 is TGCAGCGTTGCCGAGGGTCGGGGCGAGCAGTACTTC. Translated, it gives CSVAEGRGEQYF.